Listed below are T cell receptor beta chains from one sample, sequenced in a study of T cell clones after liver transplantation. Sequenced by immunoSEQ multiplex PCR; TCRdb stores in-frame clones only, minus some. The table shows more than 10,000 clones, with just under 75% occurring only once. The material sequenced was CD8+ T cells from blood, taken at the 22-month timepoint. These receptors were taken from a human patient who received a liver transplant. Some T cells may have originated in the graft donor. Each CDR3 is given with its conserved first and last residue. The D gene is left open where the match is weak. Expanded clones get a size class; other rows say once, few or many, or leave the size out.

clone_size: NA
v_call: TRBV4-1
d_call: TRBD1
j_call: TRBJ2-7
cdr3_aa: CASSQKNIVQGGYYEQYF
cdr3_nt: TGCGCCAGCAGCCAAAAAAATATTGTACAGGGGGGTTACTACGAGCAGTACTTC

clone_size: NA
v_call: TRBV11-1
d_call: NA
j_call: TRBJ2-7
cdr3_aa: CASSLRARVGGAAEQYF
cdr3_nt: TGTGCCAGCAGCCTCCGGGCCAGGGTTGGTGGAGCGGCCGAGCAGTACTTC

clone_size: NA
v_call: TRBV6-4
d_call: NA
j_call: TRBJ1-5
cdr3_aa: CASMTRTDGEPQHF
cdr3_nt: TGTGCCAGCATGACCCGGACCGATGGGGAGCCCCAGCATTTT

clone_size: NA
v_call: TRBV4-2
d_call: NA
j_call: TRBJ1-1
cdr3_aa: CASSQDIGTNTEAFF
cdr3_nt: TGTGCCAGCAGCCAAGATATCGGGACGAACACTGAAGCTTTCTTT

clone_size: NA
v_call: TRBV5-8
d_call: NA
j_call: TRBJ2-3
cdr3_aa: CASSKGHDVVDTQYF
cdr3_nt: TGTGCCAGCAGCAAGGGACATGACGTCGTAGATACGCAGTATTTT

clone_size: NA
v_call: TRBV6-6
d_call: TRBD2
j_call: TRBJ2-1
cdr3_aa: CASSPWTSDNEQFF
cdr3_nt: TGTGCCAGCAGTCCCTGGACTAGCGACAATGAGCAGTTCTTC

clone_size: NA
v_call: TRBV9
d_call: NA
j_call: TRBJ1-5
cdr3_aa: CASSVGLRNQPQHF
cdr3_nt: TGTGCCAGCAGCGTTGGGTTACGCAATCAGCCCCAGCATTTT

clone_size: NA
v_call: TRBV11-2
d_call: NA
j_call: TRBJ2-7
cdr3_aa: CASSPLLSQPSYEQYF
cdr3_nt: TGTGCCAGCAGCCCTTTGTTGTCACAGCCCTCGTACGAGCAGTACTTC

clone_size: NA
v_call: TRBV28
d_call: NA
j_call: TRBJ1-1
cdr3_aa: CASTLRSNTEAFF
cdr3_nt: TGTGCCAGCACCCTGAGGTCGAACACTGAAGCTTTCTTT

clone_size: NA
v_call: TRBV9
d_call: NA
j_call: TRBJ2-1
cdr3_aa: CASSVETAITYNEQFF
cdr3_nt: TGTGCCAGCAGCGTAGAAACAGCCATTACCTACAATGAGCAGTTCTTC

clone_size: NA
v_call: TRBV18
d_call: TRBD1
j_call: TRBJ2-1
cdr3_aa: CASSPGTGVNEQFF
cdr3_nt: TGTGCCAGCTCACCAGGGACAGGGGTCAATGAGCAGTTCTTC

clone_size: medium-sized
v_call: TRBV9
d_call: NA
j_call: TRBJ2-7
cdr3_aa: CASSVDGGPYEQYF
cdr3_nt: TGTGCCAGCAGCGTAGATGGGGGCCCCTACGAGCAGTACTTC

clone_size: NA
v_call: TRBV9
d_call: TRBD1
j_call: TRBJ2-1
cdr3_aa: CASSEQGSSYNEQFF
cdr3_nt: TGTGCCAGCAGCGAACAGGGGAGCTCCTACAATGAGCAGTTCTTC

clone_size: once
v_call: TRBV5-6
d_call: TRBD1
j_call: TRBJ2-7
cdr3_aa: CASSGTGPGEQYF
cdr3_nt: TGTGCCAGCAGCGGGACAGGTCCCGGCGAGCAGTACTTC

clone_size: NA
v_call: TRBV11-2
d_call: NA
j_call: TRBJ1-1
cdr3_aa: CASSVQQREAFF
cdr3_nt: TGTGCCAGCAGCGTTCAACAGAGAGAAGCTTTCTTT

clone_size: NA
v_call: TRBV19
d_call: NA
j_call: TRBJ1-1
cdr3_aa: CASSRGSWDTEAFF
cdr3_nt: TGTGCCAGTAGCCGGGGGTCTTGGGACACTGAAGCTTTCTTT

clone_size: NA
v_call: TRBV5-7
d_call: NA
j_call: TRBJ2-7
cdr3_aa: CASTTGNEQYF
cdr3_nt: TGTGCCAGCACTACGGGCAACGAGCAGTACTTC

clone_size: few
v_call: TRBV4-2
d_call: TRBD2
j_call: TRBJ2-5
cdr3_aa: CASSQKRGGYETQYF
cdr3_nt: TGTGCCAGCAGCCAAAAGCGGGGGGGATACGAGACCCAGTACTTC

clone_size: few
v_call: TRBV7-9
d_call: NA
j_call: TRBJ2-7
cdr3_aa: CASSQDRGSSYEQYF
cdr3_nt: TGCGCCAGCAGCCAAGATAGGGGGAGCTCCTACGAGCAGTACTTC

clone_size: NA
v_call: TRBV6-1
d_call: NA
j_call: TRBJ2-1
cdr3_aa: CASSSGEQFF
cdr3_nt: TGTGCCAGCAGTTCTGGGGAGCAGTTCTTC

clone_size: NA
v_call: TRBV6-6
d_call: NA
j_call: TRBJ2-7
cdr3_aa: CASSLGPEAYEQYF
cdr3_nt: TGTGCCAGCAGCCTCGGGCCAGAAGCCTACGAGCAGTACTTC

clone_size: NA
v_call: TRBV10-3
d_call: TRBD2
j_call: TRBJ2-7
cdr3_aa: CAISTLGLAESYEQYF
cdr3_nt: TGTGCCATCAGTACACTGGGACTAGCTGAATCCTACGAGCAGTACTTC

clone_size: once
v_call: TRBV5-1
d_call: TRBD2
j_call: TRBJ2-2
cdr3_aa: CASGFRRGTGELFF
cdr3_nt: TGCGCCAGCGGCTTCAGGCGGGGGACCGGGGAGCTGTTTTTT

clone_size: NA
v_call: TRBV25-1
d_call: NA
j_call: TRBJ2-2
cdr3_aa: CASSGGGGPGELFF
cdr3_nt: TGTGCCAGCAGTGGCGGAGGGGGACCCGGGGAGCTGTTTTTT

clone_size: NA
v_call: TRBV6-4
d_call: NA
j_call: TRBJ2-5
cdr3_aa: CASARRFQETQYF
cdr3_nt: TGTGCCAGCGCCCGTAGGTTCCAAGAGACCCAGTACTTC

clone_size: NA
v_call: TRBV5-6
d_call: NA
j_call: TRBJ2-7
cdr3_aa: CASSLGNEQYF
cdr3_nt: TGTGCCAGCAGCTTGGGAAACGAGCAGTACTTC

clone_size: NA
v_call: TRBV6-5
d_call: NA
j_call: TRBJ2-7
cdr3_aa: CASSYSRGGDEQYF
cdr3_nt: TGTGCCAGCAGTTACTCGAGAGGAGGGGACGAGCAGTACTTC

clone_size: many
v_call: TRBV11-2
d_call: NA
j_call: TRBJ2-6
cdr3_aa: CASRAPSGANVLTF
cdr3_nt: TGTGCCAGCAGGGCTCCCTCTGGGGCCAACGTCCTGACTTTC

clone_size: NA
v_call: TRBV2
d_call: TRBD1
j_call: TRBJ2-3
cdr3_aa: CAKGQDTDTQYF
cdr3_nt: TGTGCCAAAGGACAGGACACAGATACGCAGTATTTT

clone_size: NA
v_call: TRBV7-9
d_call: TRBD2
j_call: TRBJ2-7
cdr3_aa: CAGGTNYEQYF
cdr3_nt: TGTGCCGGGGGGACTAACTACGAGCAGTACTTC

clone_size: once
v_call: TRBV7-3
d_call: NA
j_call: TRBJ1-3
cdr3_aa: CASSLYTEGSGNTIYF
cdr3_nt: TGTGCCAGCAGCTTATACACTGAAGGCTCTGGAAACACCATATATTTT

clone_size: few
v_call: TRBV5-6
d_call: NA
j_call: TRBJ2-7
cdr3_aa: CASSWRSQAYEQYF
cdr3_nt: TGTGCCAGCAGCTGGAGGTCGCAGGCCTACGAGCAGTACTTC

clone_size: NA
v_call: TRBV19
d_call: NA
j_call: TRBJ2-1
cdr3_aa: CASRRGHNEQFF
cdr3_nt: TGTGCCAGTAGGCGGGGGCACAATGAGCAGTTCTTC

clone_size: NA
v_call: TRBV7-2
d_call: TRBD2
j_call: TRBJ2-1
cdr3_aa: CASSFTSGGPNEQFF
cdr3_nt: TGTGCCAGCAGCTTCACTAGCGGGGGACCAAATGAGCAGTTCTTC

clone_size: NA
v_call: TRBV6-1
d_call: TRBD2
j_call: TRBJ2-5
cdr3_aa: CASSEGSGGQETQYF
cdr3_nt: TGTGCCAGCAGTGAGGGTAGCGGGGGTCAAGAGACCCAGTACTTC

clone_size: NA
v_call: TRBV11-1
d_call: TRBD2
j_call: TRBJ2-1
cdr3_aa: CASSSSGTGNEQFF
cdr3_nt: TGTGCCAGCAGCTCTAGCGGGACGGGGAATGAGCAGTTCTTC

clone_size: NA
v_call: TRBV4-2
d_call: NA
j_call: TRBJ2-7
cdr3_aa: CASSQGGDYEQYF
cdr3_nt: TGTGCCAGCAGCCAAGGTGGGGATTACGAGCAGTACTTC

clone_size: NA
v_call: TRBV19
d_call: NA
j_call: TRBJ1-5
cdr3_aa: CASSIGRFVSNQPQHF
cdr3_nt: TGTGCCAGTAGTATAGGTAGGTTCGTTAGCAATCAGCCCCAGCATTTT

clone_size: NA
v_call: TRBV7-9
d_call: NA
j_call: TRBJ2-2
cdr3_aa: CASSSWEGRGVSGELFF
cdr3_nt: TGTGCCAGCAGCTCCTGGGAGGGCAGGGGAGTCTCCGGGGAGCTGTTTTTT

clone_size: NA
v_call: TRBV5-5
d_call: TRBD1
j_call: TRBJ1-3
cdr3_aa: CASSPTGTEGGNTIYF
cdr3_nt: TGTGCCAGCAGCCCCACCGGGACAGAGGGTGGAAACACCATATATTTT

clone_size: NA
v_call: TRBV28
d_call: TRBD2
j_call: TRBJ2-7
cdr3_aa: CASRPGLAVSSYEQYF
cdr3_nt: TGTGCCAGCAGACCTGGACTAGCGGTAAGCTCCTACGAGCAGTACTTC

clone_size: NA
v_call: TRBV6-6
d_call: NA
j_call: TRBJ1-1
cdr3_aa: CASSYRPNTEAFF
cdr3_nt: TGTGCCAGCAGTTACAGGCCGAACACTGAAGCTTTCTTT

clone_size: NA
v_call: TRBV27
d_call: NA
j_call: TRBJ1-4
cdr3_aa: CASSAAWGAWEKLFF
cdr3_nt: TGTGCCAGCAGTGCCGCTTGGGGGGCTTGGGAAAAACTGTTTTTT

clone_size: once
v_call: TRBV6-1
d_call: NA
j_call: TRBJ1-5
cdr3_aa: CASSEAGNQPQHF
cdr3_nt: TGTGCCAGCAGTGAAGCCGGGAATCAGCCCCAGCATTTT

clone_size: NA
v_call: TRBV9
d_call: NA
j_call: TRBJ2-3
cdr3_aa: CASSVLGDTDTQYF
cdr3_nt: TGTGCCAGCAGCGTACTCGGGGACACAGATACGCAGTATTTT

clone_size: NA
v_call: TRBV11-3
d_call: NA
j_call: TRBJ2-7
cdr3_aa: CASTADTAYEQYF
cdr3_nt: TGTGCCAGCACCGCCGACACGGCCTACGAGCAGTACTTC

clone_size: once
v_call: TRBV27
d_call: NA
j_call: TRBJ1-1
cdr3_aa: CASSFSGNTEAFF
cdr3_nt: TGTGCCAGCAGTTTCTCTGGGAACACTGAAGCTTTCTTT

clone_size: NA
v_call: TRBV23-1
d_call: NA
j_call: TRBJ2-7
cdr3_aa: CASSPPNLLQATYEQYF
cdr3_nt: TGCGCCAGCAGTCCACCCAACCTTCTACAGGCCACCTACGAGCAGTACTTC

clone_size: NA
v_call: TRBV25-1
d_call: NA
j_call: TRBJ2-1
cdr3_aa: CASSESEDEQFF
cdr3_nt: TGTGCCAGCAGTGAATCAGAGGACGAGCAGTTCTTC

clone_size: once
v_call: TRBV27
d_call: NA
j_call: TRBJ2-7
cdr3_aa: CASSPPGLGGSYEQYF
cdr3_nt: TGTGCCAGCAGTCCCCCCGGTTTGGGGGGCTCCTACGAGCAGTACTTC

clone_size: NA
v_call: TRBV7-6
d_call: TRBD1
j_call: TRBJ2-5
cdr3_aa: CASSFTGTGVGETQYF
cdr3_nt: TGTGCCAGCAGCTTTACCGGGACAGGGGTCGGAGAGACCCAGTACTTC

clone_size: NA
v_call: TRBV7-9
d_call: NA
j_call: TRBJ2-7
cdr3_aa: CASSPPVGGTYEQYF
cdr3_nt: TGTGCCAGCAGTCCGCCCGTCGGGGGTACCTACGAGCAGTACTTC